This record looks at one TCR beta chain sequence and its context. The target antigen is unknown. This entry comes from a study of shared clonotypes between healthy human individuals. How the authors handled the data: ImmunoSEQ output held junction-only sequences without quality scores, so filtering differed. Clones were read by immunoSEQ multiplex PCR, and TCRdb kept only the in-frame ones, dropping some. That table is the source of V, J and clone size, and D and trimming were worked out from the DNA. The sample holds fewer than 3 million clones, less than 95% seen once. Study results and limitations: Blood was the only sampled material, and tissue repertoires likely differ. Clonotype sharing among donors was thought likely to change with sequencing depth.

From germline, CDR1 is LNHDA and CDR2 SQIVND (reference sequence). V lost 4 bases to trimming and J lost 6 bases, with 9 bases between them. The CDR3 length is 12 residues. Sequencing used naive CD4+ T cells from PBMCs. Subset described: CD45RA+ positively selected. The J gene is TRBJ1-2, the V gene TRBV19; D is unclear. The TCR originated in a man aged 18 to 29 in good health. Some clones in this sample may be carry-over from other donors' samples. The CDR3 DNA reads TGTGCCAGTAGTAAACCGCTGCATGGCTACACCTTC. Translating it yields CASSKPLHGYTF.